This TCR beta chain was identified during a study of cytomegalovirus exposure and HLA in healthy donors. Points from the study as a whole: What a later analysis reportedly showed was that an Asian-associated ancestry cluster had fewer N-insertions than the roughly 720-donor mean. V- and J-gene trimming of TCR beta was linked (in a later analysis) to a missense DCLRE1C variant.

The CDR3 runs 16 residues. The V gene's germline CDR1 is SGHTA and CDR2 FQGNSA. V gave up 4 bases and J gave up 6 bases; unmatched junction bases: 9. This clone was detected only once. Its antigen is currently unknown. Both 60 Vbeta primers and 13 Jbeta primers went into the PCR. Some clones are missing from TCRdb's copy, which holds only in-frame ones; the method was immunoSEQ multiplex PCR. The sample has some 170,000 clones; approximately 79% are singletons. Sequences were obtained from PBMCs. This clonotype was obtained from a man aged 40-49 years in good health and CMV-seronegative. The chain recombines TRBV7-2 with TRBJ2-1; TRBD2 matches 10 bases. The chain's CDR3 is CASSSRSGRGVNEQFF. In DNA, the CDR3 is TGTGCCAGCAGCTCCAGAAGCGGGAGGGGGGTCAATGAGCAGTTCTTC.